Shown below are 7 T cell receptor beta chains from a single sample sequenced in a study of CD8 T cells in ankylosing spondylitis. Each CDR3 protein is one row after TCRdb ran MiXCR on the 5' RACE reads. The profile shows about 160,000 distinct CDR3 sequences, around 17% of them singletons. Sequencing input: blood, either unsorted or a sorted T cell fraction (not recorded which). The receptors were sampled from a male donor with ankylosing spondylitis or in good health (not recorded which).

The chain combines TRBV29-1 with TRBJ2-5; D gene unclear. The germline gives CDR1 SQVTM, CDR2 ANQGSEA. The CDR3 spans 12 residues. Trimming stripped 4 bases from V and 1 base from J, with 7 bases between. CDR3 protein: CSVVGFQETQYF. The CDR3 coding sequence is TGCAGCGTTGTGGGATTCCAAGAGACCCAGTACTTC.

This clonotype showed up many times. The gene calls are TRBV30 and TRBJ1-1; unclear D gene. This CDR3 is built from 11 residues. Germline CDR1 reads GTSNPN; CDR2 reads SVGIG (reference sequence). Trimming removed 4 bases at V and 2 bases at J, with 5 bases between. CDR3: CAWNENTEAFF. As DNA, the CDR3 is TGTGCCTGGAACGAAAACACTGAAGCTTTCTTT.

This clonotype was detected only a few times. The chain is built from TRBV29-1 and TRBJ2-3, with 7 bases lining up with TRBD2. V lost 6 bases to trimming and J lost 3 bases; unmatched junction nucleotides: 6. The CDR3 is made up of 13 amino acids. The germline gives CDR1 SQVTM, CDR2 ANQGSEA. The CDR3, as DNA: TGCAGCGTAGGACTAGGTGTGACAGATACGCAGTATTTT. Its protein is CSVGLGVTDTQYF.

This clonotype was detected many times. The CDR3 bases are TGCAGTGCTAGGGCGGCCGGGGCTCAAGAGACCCAGTACTTC. It yields the protein CSARAAGAQETQYF. The chain links TRBV20-1 to TRBJ2-5; D tentatively reads TRBD1 or TRBD2 (5 bases each). Germline CDR1 reads DFQATT; CDR2 reads SNEGSKA (reference sequence). This CDR3 comprises 14 residues. The V and J ends lost 3 bases and 2 bases respectively, with 13 bases between them.

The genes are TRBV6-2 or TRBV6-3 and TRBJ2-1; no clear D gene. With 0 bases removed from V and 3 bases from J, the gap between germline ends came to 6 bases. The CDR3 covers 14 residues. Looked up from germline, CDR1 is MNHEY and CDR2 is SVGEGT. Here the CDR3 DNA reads TGTGCCAGCAGTTACTCGGGCCGCTACAATGAGCAGTTCTTC. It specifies CASSYSGRYNEQFF.

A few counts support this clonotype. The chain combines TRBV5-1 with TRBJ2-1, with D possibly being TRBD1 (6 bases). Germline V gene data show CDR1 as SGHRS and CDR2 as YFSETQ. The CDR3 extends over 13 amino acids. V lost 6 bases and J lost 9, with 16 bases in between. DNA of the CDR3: TGCGCCAGCAACGGCAGGGGCGTTCGTGAGCAGTTCTTC. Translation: CASNGRGVREQFF. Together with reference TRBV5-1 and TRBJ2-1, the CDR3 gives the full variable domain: KAGVTQTPRYLIKTRGQQVTLSCSPISGHRSVSWYQQTPGQGLQFLFEYFSETQRNKGNFPGRFSGRQFSNSRSEMNVSTLELGDSALYLCASNGRGVREQFFGPGTRLTVL.

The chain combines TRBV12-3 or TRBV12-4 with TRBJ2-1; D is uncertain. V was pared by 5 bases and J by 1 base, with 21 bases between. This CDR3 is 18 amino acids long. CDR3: CASSPLLSLVDSYNEQFF. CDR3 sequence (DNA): TGTGCCAGCAGTCCCCTCCTCTCACTCGTCGATTCCTACAATGAGCAGTTCTTC.